This TCR beta chain was documented in a study of identical twins. Using its own MiXCR run on the 5' RACE reads, TCRdb lists one record per CDR3 protein. The sample includes about 390,000 distinct CDR3 sequences, approximately 8.7% seen only once; the top ten take more than 8%. V gave up 5 bases and J gave up 4 bases, with 11 bases separating them. This CDR3 is built from 13 residues. Sequenced sample: naive T cells sorted from blood. This TCR was sampled from a woman between 50 and 59 years old in good health. The chain has TRBV12-3 or TRBV12-4 and TRBJ1-2, with no clear D. The CDR3 coding sequence is TGTGCCAGCAGTACCGACACGAGCTATGGCTACACCTTC. Its translation is CASSTDTSYGYTF.